The clone carrying this T cell receptor (beta chain) was found a few times. Antigen specificity is unknown. Data came from immunoSEQ multiplex PCR; TCRdb stores just in-frame clones and leaves some out. This table has 400,000 to 450,000 clones, 90% appearing once. Treatment specified: around 19 received Ad26.COV2.S at low or high dose, single or two shots; several received placebo; per-sample allocation not given. Specimen acquisition occurred on day 63 following the initial vaccine or placebo injection. Expression of Wuhan-strain SARS-CoV-2 spike came from the Ad26 vector that formed the vaccine. This sample was included in a study of Ad26.COV2.S vaccination and SARS-CoV-2 variants. Study at large: Enrolled in COV1001, the donor was in the Ad26.COV2.S trial arm, which received the vaccine.

General study points: Comparability of non-spike TCR breadth was observed across vaccine and placebo recipients.

CDR3 length equals 16 residues. The germline CDR1 and CDR2 sequences are SNHLY and FYNNEI. Trimming left V 4 bases short and J 2 bases short, with 18 bases between. The sequencing used peripheral blood, collected in a trial of Ad26.COV2.S vaccine versus placebo. The receptor was derived from a person between 18 and 60 years old who received the Ad26.COV2.S COVID-19 vaccine or a placebo. The chain joins TRBV2 to TRBJ2-7; D call uncertain. CDR3 loop: CASSVSPFGQAYEQYF. CDR3 in DNA: TGTGCCAGCAGTGTTTCGCCCTTCGGGCAGGCCTACGAGCAGTACTTC.